This passage covers 6 T cell receptor beta chains from one sample sequenced in a study of response to subunit inactivated influenza vaccine. TCRdb reanalysed the RT-PCR reads using MiXCR and keeps one entry per CDR3 protein. The profile shows 400,000 to 650,000 distinct CDR3 sequences, roughly 7.6% of them singletons. The source was PBMCs from blood, collected roughly 24 months after vaccination. These receptors all come from a man between 50 and 70 years old who received an inactivated influenza vaccine.

This clonotype has just a few counts. The chain combines TRBV20-1 with TRBJ2-1; tentative D call: TRBD2 (5 bases). Germline loops: CDR1 DFQATT, CDR2 SNEGSKA (reference sequence). The CDR3 runs to 15 residues. V was cut by 5 bases and J by 9 bases, with 23 bases left in between. The CDR3 region is CSADTNSGSPLEQFF. DNA of the CDR3: TGCAGTGCTGATACTAACTCGGGAAGCCCACTTGAGCAGTTCTTC.

The rearrangement uses TRBV5-1 and TRBJ2-1; no reliable D call. Germline V lookup: CDR1 SGHRS, CDR2 YFSETQ. The CDR3 extends over 14 amino acids. The V gene lost 0 bases and the J gene lost 5 bases, with 9 bases spanning the gap. For the CDR3, the DNA is TGCGCCAGCAGCTTGGCCGGCCAGAACAATGAGCAGTTCTTC. Protein sequence: CASSLAGQNNEQFF.

This clonotype was picked up many times. V and J are TRBV5-5 and TRBJ2-4; 10 bases align to TRBD2. CDR3 length: 17 residues. The germline V gene has CDR1 SGHKS and CDR2 YYEKEE (reference sequence). V shed 2 bases, J shed 0 bases, and the junction held 5 bases outside the gene matches. The CDR3 region has the DNA TGTGCCAGCAGCTTTCTAGCGGGGGACTCAGCCAAAAACATTCAGTACTTC. Translated, it gives CASSFLAGDSAKNIQYF.

V usage is TRBV7-9 and J usage is TRBJ1-3, with unresolved D. Germline CDR1 reads SEHNR; CDR2 reads FQNEAQ (reference sequence). Trimming removed 11 bases at V and 4 bases at J, with 9 bases between. This CDR3 region has 11 residues. The CDR3 sequence: CAGRSGNTIYF. The CDR3 DNA follows: TGTGCCGGCCGATCCGGAAACACCATATATTTT.

The V call is TRBV12-3 or TRBV12-4, the J call TRBJ2-3, with D hard to call. The CDR3 extends over 16 amino acids. V was shortened by 1 base and J by 2 bases, with 13 bases between the two germline ends. The DNA of the CDR3 is TGTGCCAGCAGTTTAGGAGCGCGGCAGTACACAGATACGCAGTATTTT. Its protein product is CASSLGARQYTDTQYF.

This clonotype was observed at least ten times. This chain joins TRBV7-2 and TRBJ1-6, with D uncertain. Trimming left V 4 bases short and J 9 bases short, with 7 bases between. Germline assignment: CDR1 SGHTA and CDR2 FQGNSA. The CDR3 has 12 residues. The chain's CDR3 is CASSSRGSPLHF. CDR3 DNA sequence: TGTGCCAGCAGCTCTCGGGGTTCACCCCTCCACTTT.